Below are 26 T cell receptor beta chains sequenced from a single sample in a study of cytomegalovirus exposure and HLA in healthy donors. Primers included in the PCR were 60 Vbeta and 13 Jbeta primers. Sequencing was performed with immunoSEQ multiplex PCR; in TCRdb, only in-frame clones are kept and a portion is missing. The profile covers some 100,000 clones, with 55% to 75% appearing a single time and 5.4% taken by the ten largest. What was sequenced was PBMCs. The source of these receptors is a woman in her seventies in good health and CMV-seropositive.

This sequence joins TRBV18 and TRBJ2-2, with D perhaps TRBD1 (5 bases). Trimming shortened V by 3 bases and J by 5 bases, and 19 bases separated the two germline ends. This CDR3 has 17 amino acids. Germline V gene lookup returns CDR1 KGHSH and CDR2 LQKENI. The CDR3 DNA is TGTGCCAGCTCACCGTCCGCGGAAGGGGTGAGGACCGGGGAGCTGTTTTTT. This gives the protein CASSPSAEGVRTGELFF.

The rearrangement joins TRBV7-3 to TRBJ2-5; weak D call: TRBD1 (7 bases). The CDR3 spans 15 residues. CDR1 is SGHTA, CDR2 FQGTGA, per germline. Trimming left V 4 bases short and J 4 bases short, with 16 bases between. CDR3 sequence: CASSSSTGRLETQYF. The CDR3 nucleotides are TGTGCCAGCAGCTCGTCGACAGGGAGGTTAGAGACCCAGTACTTC.

With regard to this clone: The junction differs from germline at one of its ends, possibly a read error. The J gene is TRBJ2-5, the V gene TRBV7-7; D ambiguous. Germline loops: CDR1 SSHAT, CDR2 FNYEAQ (reference sequence). The CDR3 loop spans 14 amino acids. This CDR3 reads CASSPEPGKETQYF. The CDR3 coding sequence is TGTGCTAGCAGCCCGGAGCCCGGAAAAGAGACCCAGTACTTC.

The chain employs TRBV29-1 and TRBJ1-2, with 9 bases aligning to TRBD1. In germline, CDR1 is SQVTM, CDR2 ANQGSEA. CDR3 length: 14 residues. The ends lost 7 bases at V and 7 bases at J; junction bases unmatched: 13. Here the CDR3 DNA reads TGCAGCGCCCGGGGGGGACAGGGTTTCTCTGGCTACACCTTC. This codes for CSARGGQGFSGYTF.

V and J are TRBV6-1 and TRBJ2-3; 9 bases align to TRBD2. This CDR3 contains 16 residues. V shed 3 bases, J shed 4 bases, and the junction held 8 bases outside the gene matches. Germline V gene sequence: CDR1 MNHNS, CDR2 SASEGT. CDR3 sequence (DNA): TGTGCCAGCAGTGACTTAGGGCGGGGGGGCCCAGATACGCAGTATTTT. It codes for CASSDLGRGGPDTQYF.

This chain links TRBV6-5 with TRBJ1-1, with 9 bases fitting TRBD1. V lost 6 bases and J lost 2; bases outside the gene matches: 7. The CDR3 sequence is 15 residues long. Per germline, CDR1 MNHEY and CDR2 SVGAGI. The CDR3 sequence: CASRYTTGGNTEAFF. The CDR3 DNA reads as TGTGCCAGCAGGTACACTACAGGGGGCAACACTGAAGCTTTCTTT.

The chain combines TRBV7-2 with TRBJ1-2, with 8 bases that match TRBD1. After removal of 1 base from V and 4 bases from J, the junction contained 8 bases not matched to a gene. CDR3 length equals 16 residues. Germline CDR1 and CDR2: SGHTA and FQGNSA. CDR3 bases: TGTGCCAGCAGCTTAGGGCAGTCCGGGACAGGCTATGGCTACACCTTC. This gives the protein CASSLGQSGTGYGYTF.

This clone has only a few counts. The gene calls are TRBV2 and TRBJ1-5; TRBD1 matches at 9 bases. In germline, CDR1 is SNHLY, CDR2 FYNNEI. V trimming: 6 bases; J trimming: 6 bases; junction bases outside the gene matches: 6. This CDR3 has 14 amino acids. CDR3 DNA sequence: TGTGCCAGCAGCTATAACAGGGGGCCTCAGCCCCAGCATTTT. This encodes CASSYNRGPQPQHF. The variable domain in full, with the rest retrieved from reference TRBV2 and TRBJ1-5, is EPEVTQTPSHQVTQMGQEVILRCVPISNHLYFYWYRQILGQKVEFLVSFYNNEISEKSEIFDDQFSVERPDGSNFTLKIRSTKLEDSAMYFCASSYNRGPQPQHFGDGTRLSIL.

The CDR3 protein is CASSLYRGPGNEQFF. CDR3 coding DNA: TGTGCCAGCAGCTTATATCGCGGGCCGGGCAATGAGCAGTTCTTC. The chain links TRBV7-6 to TRBJ2-1, with a tentative D call TRBD2 (5 bases). Germline CDR1 reads SGHVS; CDR2 reads FNYEAQ. There are 15 residues in the CDR3. Trimming took 2 bases from V and 6 from J, leaving 14 bases between them.

This chain uses TRBV27 with TRBJ2-7, with 9 bases aligning to TRBD2. V lost 2 bases, J lost 2 bases, and 1 base stayed unmatched. The CDR3 consists of 14 residues. Looked up from germline, CDR1 is MNHEY and CDR2 is SMNVEV (reference sequence). CDR3 loop: CASSLAGGTYEQYF. The CDR3 nucleotides are TGTGCCAGCAGTTTAGCGGGGGGGACCTACGAGCAGTACTTC.

The chain uses TRBV2 and TRBJ2-1; 7 bases match TRBD1. The germline V gene has CDR1 SNHLY and CDR2 FYNNEI. The CDR3 runs 14 residues. With 6 bases clipped from V and 2 bases from J, the junction kept 4 bases outside the gene matches. CDR3 DNA sequence: TGTGCCAGCAGGGTCGGGACAGCCTACAATGAGCAGTTCTTC. It specifies CASRVGTAYNEQFF.

The table lists this clone with a few counts. The chain joins TRBV13 to TRBJ2-3; perhaps TRBD2 as D (5 bases). The CDR3 loop spans 13 amino acids. Germline lookup yields CDR1 PRHDT and CDR2 FYEKMQ (reference sequence). V dropped 5 bases and J dropped 6 bases, with 12 bases sitting between them. This chain's CDR3 is CASSPKRRDTQYF. The CDR3, as DNA: TGTGCCAGCAGCCCCAAGCGGCGGGATACGCAGTATTTT.

This clone has more than one count but fewer than ten. The CDR3 loop reads CAISVEGNTEAFF. CDR3 in DNA: TGTGCCATCAGTGTTGAGGGGAACACTGAAGCTTTCTTT. V and J are TRBV10-3 and TRBJ1-1; the D is unclear. V was shortened by 4 bases and J by 1 base, with 7 bases between the two germline ends. The germline V gene encodes CDR1 ENHRY and CDR2 SYGVKD. The CDR3 sequence is 13 residues long.

The rearrangement joins TRBV27 to TRBJ2-7; the match to TRBD1 covers 8 bases. The ends lost 5 bases at V and 2 bases at J; junction bases unmatched: 5. The germline V gene has CDR1 MNHEY and CDR2 SMNVEV (reference sequence). The CDR3 length is 14 residues. DNA of the CDR3: TGTGCCAGCAGTCCCCGGACAGGGCCCTACGAGCAGTACTTC. Its translation is CASSPRTGPYEQYF.

Note on this clone: This specimen includes other DNA sequences encoding the same CDR3. The chain combines TRBV27 with TRBJ2-3, with a possible D match to TRBD1 (6 bases). CDR1 is MNHEY, CDR2 SMNVEV, per germline (reference sequence). Trimming pared 5 bases from V and 0 bases from J, leaving 12 bases between. The CDR3 runs 15 residues. CDR3 in amino acids: CASSPGDSSTDTQYF. CDR3 sequence (DNA): TGTGCCAGCAGTCCAGGGGATTCTAGCACAGATACGCAGTATTTT.

CDR3 amino acids: CASSSDRNSYEQYF. CDR3 nucleotides: TGTGCCAGCAGCTCGGACAGGAACTCCTACGAGCAGTACTTC. This rearrangement joins TRBV27 to TRBJ2-7, with 7 positions matching TRBD1. Germline V gene data show CDR1 as MNHEY and CDR2 as SMNVEV (reference sequence). Trimming took 6 bases from V and 0 from J; bases not matched to a gene: 5. CDR3 length: 14 amino acids.

This chain joins TRBV5-6 and TRBJ2-1; D remains unclear. CDR3 size: 12 residues. Germline V gene data show CDR1 as SGHDT and CDR2 as YYEEEE. V dropped 1 base and J dropped 4 bases, with 3 bases sitting between them. CDR3 sequence reads: CASSLRYNEQFF. The CDR3, as DNA: TGTGCCAGCAGCTTGCGTTACAATGAGCAGTTCTTC.

This clone came up a few times. This rearrangement joins TRBV30 to TRBJ1-4; maybe TRBD1 (5 bases). This CDR3 spans 13 amino acids. CDR1 and CDR2 (germline): GTSNPN, SVGIG (reference sequence). Trimming shortened V by 4 bases and J by 4 bases, and 10 bases separated the two germline ends. The DNA of the CDR3 is TGTGCCTGGACCGGGACTGTTAATGAAAAACTGTTTTTT. Translation gives CAWTGTVNEKLFF.

The rearrangement joins TRBV5-6 to TRBJ1-5; unclear D gene. The CDR3 runs to 12 residues. CDR1 and CDR2 (germline): SGHDT, YYEEEE. Trimming took 1 base from V and 4 from J, leaving 3 bases between them. The CDR3 DNA follows: TGTGCCAGCAGCTTGCAGAATCAGCCCCAGCATTTT. Protein: CASSLQNQPQHF. Full variable domain (missing parts from reference TRBV5-6 and TRBJ1-5): DAGVTQSPTHLIKTRGQQVTLRCSPKSGHDTVSWYQQALGQGPQFIFQYYEEEERQRGNFPDRFSGHQFPNYSSELNVNALLLGDSALYLCASSLQNQPQHFGDGTRLSIL.

This clone was seen only once. V is TRBV30 and J is TRBJ1-1; 9 bases are shared with TRBD1. This CDR3 contains 13 residues. The germline gives CDR1 GTSNPN, CDR2 SVGIG (reference sequence). V lost 1 base, J lost 6 bases, and 3 bases stayed unmatched. CDR3 residues: CAWSGQGVSEAFF. CDR3 DNA: TGTGCCTGGAGTGGACAGGGGGTATCTGAAGCTTTCTTT.

V is TRBV18 and J is TRBJ2-1; tentative D call: TRBD2 (5 bases). CDR1 and CDR2 (germline): KGHSH, LQKENI. The CDR3 runs to 15 residues. V dropped 3 bases and J dropped 10 bases, with 19 bases sitting between them. The CDR3 DNA is TGTGCCAGCTCACCCCAATTTGTACATGGCGGGGAGCAGTTCTTC. Protein sequence: CASSPQFVHGGEQFF.

The chain employs TRBV6-5 and TRBJ1-2; 8 bases are shared with TRBD1. Germline CDR1 is MNHEY and CDR2 is SVGAGI. V lost 6 bases and J lost 7; bases outside the gene matches: 7. The length of the CDR3 is 13 residues. The CDR3 loop reads CASREQGGVGYTF. CDR3 DNA sequence: TGTGCCAGCAGGGAACAGGGGGGGGTTGGCTACACCTTC.

The rearrangement joins TRBV6-1 to TRBJ2-7; 8 nucleotides align to TRBD1. CDR1 MNHNS and CDR2 SASEGT come from the germline V gene. This CDR3 comprises 13 residues. V lost 4 bases, J lost 4 bases, and 3 bases stayed unmatched. CDR3 DNA: TGTGCCAGCAGTGGACAGGGGACGTACGAGCAGTACTTC. It is translated as CASSGQGTYEQYF.

This clone was seen more than once but under ten times. The rearrangement joins TRBV2 to TRBJ1-1; D call uncertain. There are 13 residues in the CDR3. Trimming stripped 3 bases from V and 1 base from J, with 6 bases between. Per the germline V gene, CDR1 is SNHLY and CDR2 is FYNNEI. Here the CDR3 DNA reads TGTGCCAGCAGTGACCCAGGGAACACTGAAGCTTTCTTT. Its translation: CASSDPGNTEAFF.

The chain links TRBV7-9 to TRBJ1-4; no reliable D call. From germline, CDR1 is SEHNR and CDR2 FQNEAQ (reference sequence). Trimming took 5 bases from V and 5 from J, leaving 18 bases between them. The CDR3 spans 16 residues. The chain's CDR3 is CASSPTGGALNEKLFF. The CDR3 coding sequence is TGTGCCAGCAGCCCAACCGGAGGAGCTCTAAATGAAAAACTGTTTTTT.

The chain recombines TRBV27 with TRBJ2-5, with D perhaps matching TRBD1 (7 bases). Germline loops: CDR1 MNHEY, CDR2 SMNVEV (reference sequence). The CDR3 is made up of 17 amino acids. V lost 6 bases to trimming and J lost 1 base, with 21 bases between them. The CDR3 sequence is CASRPTTGRWIQETQYF. For the CDR3, the DNA is TGTGCCAGCAGACCTACGACAGGGAGGTGGATCCAAGAGACCCAGTACTTC.